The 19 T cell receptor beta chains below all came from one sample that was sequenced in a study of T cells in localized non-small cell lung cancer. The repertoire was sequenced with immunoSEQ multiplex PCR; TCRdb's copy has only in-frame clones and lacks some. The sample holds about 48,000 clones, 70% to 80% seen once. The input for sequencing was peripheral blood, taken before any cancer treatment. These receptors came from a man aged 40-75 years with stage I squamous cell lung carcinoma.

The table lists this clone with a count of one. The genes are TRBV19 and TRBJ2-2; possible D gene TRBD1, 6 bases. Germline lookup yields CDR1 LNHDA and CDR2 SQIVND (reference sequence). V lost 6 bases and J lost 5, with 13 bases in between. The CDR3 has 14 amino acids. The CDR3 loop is CASRRRQGTGELFF. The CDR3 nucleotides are TGTGCCAGTAGGAGACGTCAGGGGACCGGGGAGCTGTTTTTT.

CDR3 protein: CASSPGGQGAAGELFF. The DNA of the CDR3 is TGTGCCAGCAGTCCCGGTGGACAGGGGGCCGCCGGGGAGCTGTTTTTT. J is TRBJ2-2 and V is TRBV6-6; TRBD1 matches 11 bases. CDR1 and CDR2 (germline): MNHNY, SVGAGI (reference sequence). The CDR3 covers 16 residues. The junction had 8 bases not matched to a gene; V was cut back by 5 bases and J by 6 bases.

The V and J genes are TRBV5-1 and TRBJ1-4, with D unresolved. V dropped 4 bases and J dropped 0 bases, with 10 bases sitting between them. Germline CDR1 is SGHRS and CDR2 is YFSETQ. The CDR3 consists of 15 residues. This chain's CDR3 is CASSPSSPTNEKLFF. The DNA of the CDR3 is TGCGCCAGCAGCCCCAGCTCGCCAACTAATGAAAAACTGTTTTTT. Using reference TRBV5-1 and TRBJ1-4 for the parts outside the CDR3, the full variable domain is KAGVTQTPRYLIKTRGQQVTLSCSPISGHRSVSWYQQTPGQGLQFLFEYFSETQRNKGNFPGRFSGRQFSNSRSEMNVSTLELGDSALYLCASSPSSPTNEKLFFGSGTQLSVL.

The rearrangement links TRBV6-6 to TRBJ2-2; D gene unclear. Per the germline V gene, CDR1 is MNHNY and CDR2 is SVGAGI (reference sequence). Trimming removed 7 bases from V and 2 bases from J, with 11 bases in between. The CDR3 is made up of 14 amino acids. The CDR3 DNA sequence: TGTGCCAGCAAGTACAGTGAAAACACCGGGGAGCTGTTTTTT. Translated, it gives CASKYSENTGELFF.

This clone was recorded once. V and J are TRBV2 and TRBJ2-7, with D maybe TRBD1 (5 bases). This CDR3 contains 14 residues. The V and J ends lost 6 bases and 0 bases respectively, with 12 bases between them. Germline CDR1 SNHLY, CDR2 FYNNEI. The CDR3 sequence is CASSATAISYEQYF. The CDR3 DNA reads TGTGCCAGCAGCGCGACAGCCATCTCCTACGAGCAGTACTTC.

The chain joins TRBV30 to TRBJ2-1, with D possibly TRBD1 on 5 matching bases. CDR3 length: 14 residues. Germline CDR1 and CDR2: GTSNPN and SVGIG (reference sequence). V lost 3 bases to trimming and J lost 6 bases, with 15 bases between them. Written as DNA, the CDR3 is TGTGCCTGGAGCCACAGGAATACCCTCAATGAGCAGTTCTTC. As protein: CAWSHRNTLNEQFF.

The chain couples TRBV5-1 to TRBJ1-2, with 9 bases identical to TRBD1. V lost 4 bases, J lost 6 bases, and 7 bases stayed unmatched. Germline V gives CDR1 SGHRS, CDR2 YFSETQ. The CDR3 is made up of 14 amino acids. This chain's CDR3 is CASSETGGVDGYTF. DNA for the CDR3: TGCGCCAGCAGCGAGACAGGGGGGGTCGATGGCTACACCTTC.

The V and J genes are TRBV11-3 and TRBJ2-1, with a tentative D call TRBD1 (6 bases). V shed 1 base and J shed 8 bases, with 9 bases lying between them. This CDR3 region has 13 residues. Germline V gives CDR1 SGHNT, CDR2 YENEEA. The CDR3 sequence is CASSLGQEDEQFF. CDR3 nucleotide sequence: TGTGCCAGCAGCTTAGGACAGGAGGATGAGCAGTTCTTC.

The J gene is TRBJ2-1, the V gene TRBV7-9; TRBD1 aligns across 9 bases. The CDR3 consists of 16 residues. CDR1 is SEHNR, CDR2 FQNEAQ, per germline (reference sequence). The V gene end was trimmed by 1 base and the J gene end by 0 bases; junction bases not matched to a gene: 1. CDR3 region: CASSLEGQGSYNEQFF. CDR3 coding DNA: TGTGCCAGCAGCTTAGAGGGACAGGGCTCCTACAATGAGCAGTTCTTC.

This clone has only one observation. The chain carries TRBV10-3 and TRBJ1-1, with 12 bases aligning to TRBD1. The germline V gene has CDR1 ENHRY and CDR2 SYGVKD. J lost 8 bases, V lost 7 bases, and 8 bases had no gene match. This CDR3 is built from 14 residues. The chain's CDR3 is CAINPGQGASEAFF. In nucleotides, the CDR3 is TGTGCCATCAACCCGGGACAGGGGGCATCGGAAGCTTTCTTT.

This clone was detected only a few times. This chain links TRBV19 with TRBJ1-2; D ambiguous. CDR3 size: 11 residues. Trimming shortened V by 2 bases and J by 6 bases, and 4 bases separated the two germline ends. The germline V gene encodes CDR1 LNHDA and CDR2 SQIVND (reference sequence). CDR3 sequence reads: CASSIRHGYTF. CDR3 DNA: TGTGCCAGTAGTATAAGGCATGGCTACACCTTC.

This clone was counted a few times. CDR3 in DNA: TGTGCCAGCAGCGACCCGAAACTTAGGCTCCAGCATTTT. Translating gives CASSDPKLRLQHF. J is TRBJ1-5 and V is TRBV28; D not resolved. CDR3 length: 13 residues. Trimming removed 6 bases from V and 12 bases from J, with 18 bases in between. Germline CDR1 MDHEN, CDR2 SYDVKM.

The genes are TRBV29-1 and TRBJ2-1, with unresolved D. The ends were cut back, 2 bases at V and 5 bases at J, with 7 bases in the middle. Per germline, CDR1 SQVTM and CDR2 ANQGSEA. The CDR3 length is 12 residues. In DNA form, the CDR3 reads TGCAGCGTTGAATCCGATCACAATGAGCAGTTCTTC. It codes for CSVESDHNEQFF.

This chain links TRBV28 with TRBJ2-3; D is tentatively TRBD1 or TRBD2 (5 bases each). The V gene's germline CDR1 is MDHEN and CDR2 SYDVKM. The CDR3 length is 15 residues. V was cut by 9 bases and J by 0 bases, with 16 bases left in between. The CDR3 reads CASSNGGISTDTQYF. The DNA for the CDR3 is TGTGCCAGTTCGAATGGGGGAATTAGCACAGATACGCAGTATTTT.

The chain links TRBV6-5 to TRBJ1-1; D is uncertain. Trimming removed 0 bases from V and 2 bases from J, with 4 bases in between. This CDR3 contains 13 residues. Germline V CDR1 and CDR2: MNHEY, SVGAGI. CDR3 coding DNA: TGTGCCAGCAGTTACTCATTCAACACTGAAGCTTTCTTT. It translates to CASSYSFNTEAFF.

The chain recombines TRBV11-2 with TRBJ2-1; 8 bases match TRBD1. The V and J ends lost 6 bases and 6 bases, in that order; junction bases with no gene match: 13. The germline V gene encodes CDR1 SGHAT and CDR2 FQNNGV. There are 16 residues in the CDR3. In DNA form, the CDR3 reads TGTGCCAGCAGATCAGGGGGCGGACAGAGGACCAATGAGCAGTTCTTC. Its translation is CASRSGGGQRTNEQFF.

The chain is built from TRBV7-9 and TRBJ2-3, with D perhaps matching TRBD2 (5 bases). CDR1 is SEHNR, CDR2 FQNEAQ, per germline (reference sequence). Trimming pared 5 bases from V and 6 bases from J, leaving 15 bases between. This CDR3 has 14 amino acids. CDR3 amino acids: CASSAPSLADTQYF. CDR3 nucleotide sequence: TGTGCCAGCAGCGCTCCTTCTTTAGCGGATACGCAGTATTTT.

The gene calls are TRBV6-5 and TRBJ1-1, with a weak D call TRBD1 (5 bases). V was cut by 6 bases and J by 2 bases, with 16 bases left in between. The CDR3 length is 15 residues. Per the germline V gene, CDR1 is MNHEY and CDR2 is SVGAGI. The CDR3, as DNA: TGTGCCAGCAGATTCCTCAGGGTGGGTAACACTGAAGCTTTCTTT. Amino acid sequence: CASRFLRVGNTEAFF.

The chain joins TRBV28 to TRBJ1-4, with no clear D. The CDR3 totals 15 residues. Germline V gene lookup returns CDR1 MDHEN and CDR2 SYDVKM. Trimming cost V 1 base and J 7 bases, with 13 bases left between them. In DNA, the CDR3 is TGTGCCAGCAGTTTATTATCGGGGTTCGGTGAAAAACTGTTTTTT. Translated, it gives CASSLLSGFGEKLFF.